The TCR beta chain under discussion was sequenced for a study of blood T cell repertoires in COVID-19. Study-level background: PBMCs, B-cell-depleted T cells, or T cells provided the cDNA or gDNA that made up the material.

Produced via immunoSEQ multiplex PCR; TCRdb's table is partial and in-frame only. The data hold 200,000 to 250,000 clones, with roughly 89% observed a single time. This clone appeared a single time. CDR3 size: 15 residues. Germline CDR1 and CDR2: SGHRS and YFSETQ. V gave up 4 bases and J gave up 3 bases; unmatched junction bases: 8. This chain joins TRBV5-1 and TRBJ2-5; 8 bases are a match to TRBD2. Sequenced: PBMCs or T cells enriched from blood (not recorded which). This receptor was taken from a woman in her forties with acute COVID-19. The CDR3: CASSPNAGGEETQYF. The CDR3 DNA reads TGCGCCAGCAGCCCTAATGCCGGGGGGGAAGAGACCCAGTACTTC.